This T cell receptor beta chain was retrieved from a study of T-cell memory formation after mild COVID-19. Findings of the study overall: Among clones peaking at day 37 in the second wave, SARS-CoV-2 specificity remained unconfirmed. Pre-infection memory harbored some responding clones, suggesting cross-reactive memory joined.

Each CDR3 protein gets one entry after TCRdb re-called the 5' RACE reads with MiXCR. The profile shows about 250,000 distinct CDR3 sequences, more than 15% of them singletons. The CDR3 loop spans 14 amino acids. Germline assignment: CDR1 LGHDT and CDR2 YNNKEL (reference sequence). V gave up 1 base and J gave up 4 bases; unmatched junction bases: 2. This clonotype was recorded a few times. Its antigen is unknown. The receptor was derived from a man between 18 and 29 years old who had mild COVID-19 (a few samples of this study predate the infection). Cell type and time point are not known. Sequencing used PBMCs or a T cell subset sorted from them (not recorded which). The chain is built from TRBV3-1 and TRBJ1-2, with 8 bases lining up with TRBD1. Here the CDR3 DNA reads TGTGCCAGCAGCCAAGGCACAGGGGGCTATGGCTACACCTTC. It encodes CASSQGTGGYGYTF.